This TCR beta chain was documented in a study of control samples from healthy donors and cancer patients. Clones were read by immunoSEQ multiplex PCR, and TCRdb kept only the in-frame ones, dropping some. There are about 160,000 clones in the sample; just over 95% occur only once, and approximately 1% lies in the top ten. Sequences were obtained from blood. The clonotype comes from a woman aged 25 to 39 in good health.

CDR3 residues: CASSLLITIYEQYF. In DNA form, the CDR3 reads TGTGCCAGCAGCTTGCTTATTACGATCTACGAGCAGTACTTC. The V gene is TRBV5-8, the J gene TRBJ2-7; D gene ambiguous. This CDR3 is built from 14 residues. V lost 1 base to trimming and J lost 3 bases, with 11 bases between them. Germline V gene data show CDR1 as SGHTS and CDR2 as YDEGEE.